One sample yielded the 14 T cell receptor beta chains listed below, sequenced in a study of T-cell reconstitution after alpha-beta-depleted transplantation in children. A library of TCRbeta sequences, prepared with unique molecular identifiers, was generated. TCRdb recomputed calls from the PCR reads with MiXCR, one row per CDR3 protein. The sample lists around 380,000 distinct CDR3 sequences; about a tenth were seen once. The specimen was PBMCs from the stem cell graft donor, collected from the stem cell graft. The receptors here all came from a human donor who donated a stem cell graft to a child with acute myeloid leukemia.

There are many counts of this clonotype. The chain recombines TRBV5-1 with TRBJ2-7, with 9 bases fitting TRBD2. CDR1 and CDR2 from the germline V gene are SGHRS and YFSETQ. The CDR3 has 15 amino acids. V dropped 0 bases and J dropped 2; count of bases not matched to a gene: 3. The CDR3 bases are TGCGCCAGCAGCTTGGTTGCGGGAGGGACCTACGAGCAGTACTTC. Protein product: CASSLVAGGTYEQYF.

This clonotype was found a few times. The chain couples TRBV5-1 to TRBJ2-1; D ambiguous. With 0 bases removed from V and 6 bases from J, the gap between germline ends came to 13 bases. Germline-derived CDR1 and CDR2 are SGHRS and YFSETQ. CDR3 length: 15 residues. CDR3 DNA: TGCGCCAGCAGCTTGGCCCCTTTAGAAGCCAATGAGCAGTTCTTC. Amino acid sequence: CASSLAPLEANEQFF. The whole variable domain, remainder taken from reference TRBV5-1 and TRBJ2-1, is KAGVTQTPRYLIKTRGQQVTLSCSPISGHRSVSWYQQTPGQGLQFLFEYFSETQRNKGNFPGRFSGRQFSNSRSEMNVSTLELGDSALYLCASSLAPLEANEQFFGPGTRLTVL.

At least ten counts were recorded for this clonotype. The rearrangement joins TRBV7-2 to TRBJ2-7; weak D call: TRBD1 (5 bases). The CDR3 has 14 residues. Deletions cut 1 base from V and 4 bases from J, with 11 bases between. The germline gives CDR1 SGHTA, CDR2 FQGNSA. In nucleotides, the CDR3 is TGTGCCAGCAGCTTAGGGGGCAGGAGTTACGAGCAGTACTTC. Amino acid sequence: CASSLGGRSYEQYF. Variable domain in full (rest from reference TRBV7-2 and TRBJ2-7): GAGVSQSPSNKVTEKGKDVELRCDPISGHTALYWYRQSLGQGLEFLIYFQGNSAPDKSGLPSDRFSAERTGGSVSTLTIQRTQQEDSAVYLCASSLGGRSYEQYFGPGTRLTVT.

There are a few counts of this clonotype. The chain has TRBV20-1 and TRBJ2-1, with D possibly called TRBD1 or TRBD2 (6 bases each). Germline V gene lookup returns CDR1 DFQATT and CDR2 SNEGSKA (reference sequence). V lost 0 bases and J lost 8, with 23 bases in between. The CDR3 spans 17 residues. The CDR3 sequence is CSARDLGGPSADDEQFF. CDR3 in DNA: TGCAGTGCTAGAGATCTGGGGGGCCCTTCGGCGGATGATGAGCAGTTCTTC.

This chain links TRBV15 with TRBJ2-5; TRBD1 matches at 12 bases. Looked up from germline, CDR1 is LNHNV and CDR2 is YYDKDF (reference sequence). The CDR3 covers 17 residues. The V gene end was trimmed by 3 bases and the J gene end by 5 bases; junction bases not matched to a gene: 10. The DNA for the CDR3 is TGTGCCACCAGCAGGATCCCGGGACAGGGGGCCCTCGAGACCCAGTACTTC. Protein: CATSRIPGQGALETQYF.

The chain is built from TRBV7-9 and TRBJ2-7; no reliable D call. Germline V lookup: CDR1 SEHNR, CDR2 FQNEAQ (reference sequence). This CDR3 has 12 amino acids. Trimming removed 4 bases from V and 2 bases from J, with 6 bases in between. The CDR3 region is CASSWDPYEQYF. The CDR3 coding sequence is TGTGCCAGCAGCTGGGATCCCTACGAGCAGTACTTC.

In its sample, this clonotype was seen many times. The V call is TRBV20-1, the J call TRBJ1-1; D is possibly TRBD1 (6 bases). Per the germline V gene, CDR1 is DFQATT and CDR2 is SNEGSKA (reference sequence). Deletions cut 3 bases from V and 0 bases from J, with 14 bases between. This CDR3 is 15 amino acids long. The CDR3 region has the DNA TGCAGTGCTAGTGTGGCAGGGGAGATGAACACTGAAGCTTTCTTT. Translation gives CSASVAGEMNTEAFF.

This clonotype has a handful of counts. This sequence joins TRBV6-2 or TRBV6-3 and TRBJ2-7; TRBD2 agrees at 15 bases. With 6 bases clipped from V and 2 bases from J, the junction kept 8 bases outside the gene matches. The CDR3 is 17 residues long. Germline V gene data show CDR1 as MNHEY and CDR2 as SVGEGT. The CDR3 bases are TGTGCCAGCAGCAGCGGGACTAGCGGGAGGACGACCTACGAGCAGTACTTC. Protein sequence: CASSSGTSGRTTYEQYF.

This clonotype was detected a few times. The V call is TRBV2, the J call TRBJ2-3; perhaps TRBD2 as D (5 bases). V dropped 7 bases and J dropped 4 bases, with 9 bases sitting between them. The CDR3 runs to 12 residues. The germline gives CDR1 SNHLY, CDR2 FYNNEI. CDR3 in amino acids: CASTRASDTQYF. CDR3 DNA sequence: TGTGCCAGCACGAGGGCCTCAGATACGCAGTATTTT.

This clonotype was seen at least ten times. The chain recombines TRBV9 with TRBJ2-2, with no clear D. This CDR3 region has 13 residues. From germline, CDR1 is SGDLS and CDR2 YYNGEE. The V gene lost 0 bases and the J gene lost 4 bases, with 4 bases spanning the gap. The CDR3 loop reads CASSVEGTGELFF. CDR3 nucleotide sequence: TGTGCCAGCAGCGTAGAAGGCACCGGGGAGCTGTTTTTT.

The CDR3 region has the DNA TGCGCCAGCAGTGAGTCGAGAGCCTTGAGACTGTTTTTT. Its protein is CASSESRALRLFF. The V and J genes are TRBV10-2 and TRBJ1-4; unclear D gene. CDR1 is WSHSY and CDR2 is SAAADI in the germline V gene. This CDR3 comprises 13 residues. V dropped 0 bases and J dropped 13 bases, with 12 bases sitting between them.

This clonotype occurred a few times. The chain employs TRBV12-3 or TRBV12-4 and TRBJ2-3; 7 bases agree with TRBD2. J was trimmed by 0 bases and V by 6 bases; bases with no gene match: 6. This CDR3 is built from 15 residues. The CDR3 spells CASRRAGTSTDTQYF. CDR3 sequence (DNA): TGTGCCAGCAGGAGAGCGGGGACTAGCACAGATACGCAGTATTTT.

The chain joins TRBV5-1 to TRBJ1-2; D unresolved. Trimming removed 3 bases at V and 4 bases at J, with 10 bases between. This CDR3 comprises 13 residues. The V gene's germline CDR1 is SGHRS and CDR2 YFSETQ. The CDR3 is CASSSADFYGYTF. DNA for the CDR3: TGCGCCAGCAGCTCGGCAGATTTCTATGGCTACACCTTC.

This clonotype was counted at least ten times. This chain connects TRBV2 to TRBJ2-3, with D perhaps TRBD1 or TRBD2 (5 bases each). Germline CDR1 is SNHLY and CDR2 is FYNNEI. The CDR3 loop spans 10 amino acids. CDR3 DNA sequence: TGTGCGGGGGGCACAGATACGCAGTATTTT. This gives the protein CAGGTDTQYF.